These T cell receptor beta chains were read from a single sample in a study of cytomegalovirus exposure and HLA in healthy donors. Assay: immunoSEQ multiplex PCR; the TCRdb copy retains only in-frame clones and omits some. The sample comprises roughly 60,000 clones, roughly 94% of which are singletons, and about 2.2% rests with the top ten. Sequencing used PBMCs. The origin of the receptors is a man between 18 and 35 years old in good health and CMV-seronegative. CDR3s include the opening cysteine and the closing phenylalanine or tryptophan. The D gene is left open where the match is weak. Expanded clones get a size class; other rows say once, few or many, or leave the size out.

>TRBJ2-7|TRBD2|NA|TRBV4-3
CASSQGLAGAYEQYF
TGCGCCAGCAGCCAAGGACTAGCGGGGGCCTACGAGCAGTACTTC
>TRBJ2-5|NA|NA|TRBV10-1
CASSESDSQETQYF
TGCGCCAGCAGTGAGTCAGACAGCCAAGAGACCCAGTACTTC
>TRBJ1-5|NA|once|TRBV6-5
CASRGWRNQPQHF
TGTGCCAGCCGAGGGTGGCGCAATCAGCCCCAGCATTTT
>TRBJ2-1|TRBD2|NA|TRBV6-5
CASKRDGGNNEQFF
TGTGCCAGCAAAAGAGACGGGGGGAACAATGAGCAGTTCTTC
>TRBJ2-2|TRBD2|NA|TRBV7-9
CASSLAVTSEDGELFF
TGTGCCAGCAGCTTAGCGGTGACTAGCGAGGACGGGGAGCTGTTTTTT
>TRBJ2-2|NA|NA|TRBV7-2
CASSLLTNTGELFF
TGTGCCAGCAGCCTCCTTACGAACACCGGGGAGCTGTTTTTT
>TRBJ2-7|TRBD2|NA|TRBV7-2
CASSLTSGPYEQYF
TGTGCCAGCAGCTTAACTAGCGGACCCTACGAGCAGTACTTC
>TRBJ2-6|NA|NA|TRBV6-1
CASSEQGYGANVLTF
TGTGCCAGCAGTGAACAGGGCTACGGGGCCAACGTCCTGACTTTC
>TRBJ1-5|NA|NA|TRBV4-1
CASSQDSGVQPQHF
TGCGCCAGCAGCCAAGATTCGGGGGTCCAGCCCCAGCATTTT
>TRBJ1-5|TRBD1|NA|TRBV5-8
CASSWGQGNQPQHF
TGTGCCAGCAGCTGGGGACAGGGGAATCAGCCCCAGCATTTT
>TRBJ2-3|TRBD2|NA|TRBV28
CASSLGTSGITDTQYF
TGTGCCAGCAGTTTAGGGACTAGCGGGATCACAGATACGCAGTATTTT
>TRBJ2-7|TRBD2|NA|TRBV27
CASSCGNLGGCEQYF
TGTGCCAGCAGTTGTGGAAACCTCGGGGGGTGCGAGCAGTACTTC
>TRBJ2-7|TRBD2|once|TRBV11-2
CASSQWLAGVDEQYF
TGTGCCAGCAGCCAGTGGCTAGCGGGTGTCGACGAGCAGTACTTC